The sequence of this T cell receptor (beta chain) was determined in a study of blood T cell repertoires in COVID-19. Measured with immunoSEQ multiplex PCR; TCRdb has only the in-frame clones, and not every one. This table has some 130,000 clones, more than 85% appearing once. This CDR3 comprises 16 residues. Germline assignment: CDR1 KGHSH and CDR2 LQKENI. J was trimmed by 4 bases and V by 2 bases; bases with no gene match: 8. This clone was detected once. The source material was peripheral blood. The receptor was derived from a middle-aged man with active or convalescent COVID-19. The V call is TRBV18, the J call TRBJ1-1; 9 nucleotides match TRBD1. CDR3 region: CASSPNTVTGGTEAFF. DNA for the CDR3: TGTGCCAGCTCACCAAATACCGTGACAGGGGGCACTGAAGCTTTCTTT. The full variable domain, its missing parts supplied by reference TRBV18 and TRBJ1-1, is NAGVMQNPRHLVRRRGQEARLRCSPMKGHSHVYWYRQLPEEGLKFMVYLQKENIIDESGMPKERFSAEFPKEGPSILRIQQVVRGDSAAYFCASSPNTVTGGTEAFFGQGTRLTVV.